Included here is one T cell receptor (beta chain) sequence, with context. The data are from a study of blood T cell repertoires in COVID-19. The CDR3 has 14 amino acids. Germline V lookup: CDR1 MNHEY, CDR2 SMNVEV (reference sequence). The V and J ends lost 8 bases and 7 bases, in that order; junction bases with no gene match: 9. Data came from immunoSEQ multiplex PCR; TCRdb stores just in-frame clones and leaves some out. Among roughly 250,000 clones, 83% were seen once, and the ten largest hold around 3.3%. The rearrangement joins TRBV27 to TRBJ1-2; TRBD1 agrees at 11 bases. This receptor was obtained from a woman aged 40 to 49 who had been exposed to COVID-19. Sequenced input: PBMCs or T cells enriched from blood (not recorded which). CDR3 amino acids: CASGPDRGPFGYTF. CDR3 in DNA: TGTGCCAGCGGCCCGGACAGGGGGCCGTTTGGCTACACCTTC.